This T cell receptor beta chain emerged from a study of molecular identifiers for immune sequencing clone quantification. A remark on this clonotype: Its antigen is undetermined. A junction end diverges from the germline sequence, so it may reflect a read error.

TCR libraries were built in bulk with a published protocol and specific TCR primers. TCRdb reprocessed the PCR reads via MiXCR and lists one record per CDR3 protein. The table has around 94,000 distinct CDR3 sequences, about 35% seen once. Germline lookup yields CDR1 MNHEY and CDR2 SMNVEV (reference sequence). The CDR3 has 14 amino acids. Broader study findings: More than 98% of effector molecules, versus under 1% of naive-cell molecules, belonged to clones above 20 RNA copies.

This receptor was identified in a human donor in good health. Some libraries in this study had Jurkat cell RNA spiked in. This chain joins TRBV27 and TRBJ1-1; D gene ambiguous. The sequencing sample was made of naive CD8+ T cells from blood, with Jurkat cell RNA spiked in. Subset: FACS-sorted CD8+CD4-CCR7+CD45RA+ naive T cells. The CDR3 loop is CASSSEALNTEAIF. The CDR3, as DNA: TGTGCCAGCAGCTCGGAGGCACTGAACACTGAAGCTATCTTT.